Included here is one TCR beta chain sequence, with context. These data belong to a study of blood T cell repertoires in COVID-19. About the study: Italy, Spain and the United States were the sources of the convalescent and acute COVID-19 samples.

This CDR3 region has 12 residues. V shed 11 bases and J shed 1 base, with 10 bases lying between them. CDR1 and CDR2 from the germline V gene are SEHNR and FQNEAQ (reference sequence). Assay: immunoSEQ multiplex PCR; the TCRdb copy retains only in-frame clones and omits some. The sample has around 300,000 clones; approximately 90% are singletons. V usage is TRBV7-9 and J usage is TRBJ2-3, with D tentatively TRBD2 (7 bases). Sequenced material: peripheral blood. This clonotype was sampled from a woman in her forties or fifties with COVID-19, enrolled during active disease. The DNA of the CDR3 is TGTGCCGGGCGGGGGCGCACAGATACGCAGTATTTT. As protein: CAGRGRTDTQYF.